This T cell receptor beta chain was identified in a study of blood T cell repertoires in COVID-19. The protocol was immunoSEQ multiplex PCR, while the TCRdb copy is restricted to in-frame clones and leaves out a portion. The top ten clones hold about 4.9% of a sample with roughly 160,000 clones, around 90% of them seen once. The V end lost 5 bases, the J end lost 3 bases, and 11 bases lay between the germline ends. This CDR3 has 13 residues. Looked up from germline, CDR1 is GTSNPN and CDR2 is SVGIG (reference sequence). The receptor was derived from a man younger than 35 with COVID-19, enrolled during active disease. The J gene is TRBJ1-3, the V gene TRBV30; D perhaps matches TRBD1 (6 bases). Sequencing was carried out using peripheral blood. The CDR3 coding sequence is TGTGCCTGGGCCCAGGGGTTTGGAAACACCATATATTTT. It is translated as CAWAQGFGNTIYF. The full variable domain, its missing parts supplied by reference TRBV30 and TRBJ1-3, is SQTIHQWPATLVQPVGSPLSLECTVEGTSNPNLYWYRQAAGRGLQLLFYSVGIGQISSEVPQNLSASRPQDRQFILSSKKLLLSDSGFYLCAWAQGFGNTIYFGEGSWLTVV.